The clone carrying this TCR beta chain was detected a few times. These data are taken from a study of blood T cell repertoires in COVID-19. Study-level information: Acute and convalescent COVID-19 specimens originated in the United States, Italy and Spain. T cells, B-cell-depleted T cells, or PBMCs provided the cDNA or gDNA that served as material.

Per the authors' pipeline: Estimates of nucleated cell counts were drawn from the amplification of reference gene primers. TCRdb's copy holds only in-frame clones and misses some; the assay was immunoSEQ multiplex PCR. That table supplies the V and J calls and clone size; D and trimming were determined from the DNA. The data contain around 250,000 clones, roughly 84% of them singletons. The origin of this receptor is a human donor in a cohort sampled during active COVID-19. Input material: peripheral blood.

The CDR3 is CASSRDRAEAFF. CDR3 coding DNA: TGTGCCAGCTCACGTGACAGGGCTGAAGCTTTCTTT. The chain recombines TRBV18 with TRBJ1-1; 7 bases fit TRBD1. Germline lookup yields CDR1 KGHSH and CDR2 LQKENI. The V and J ends lost 4 bases and 6 bases, in that order; junction bases with no gene match: 2. The CDR3 loop spans 12 amino acids.